Presented here are 27 T cell receptor beta chains from one specimen sequenced in a study of blood T cell repertoires in COVID-19. Sequenced by immunoSEQ multiplex PCR; TCRdb stores in-frame clones only, minus some. This table has around 130,000 clones, roughly 86% appearing once. Source material: PBMCs or T cells enriched from blood (not recorded which). These TCRs come from a woman aged 45-65 years with acute COVID-19.

The chain employs TRBV18 and TRBJ1-4; D unclear. Germline V lookup: CDR1 KGHSH, CDR2 LQKENI. Trimming shortened V by 1 base and J by 2 bases, and 14 bases separated the two germline ends. CDR3 length equals 17 residues. The CDR3 coding sequence is TGTGCCAGCTCACCACAACGTACCGGGAATACTAATGAAAAACTGTTTTTT. This translates into CASSPQRTGNTNEKLFF.

The V gene is TRBV28, the J gene TRBJ1-1; no reliable D call. The germline V gene has CDR1 MDHEN and CDR2 SYDVKM. V lost 6 bases, J lost 1 base, and 12 bases lay in between. The CDR3 consists of 14 residues. The CDR3: CASSPRLRNTEAFF. Here the CDR3 DNA reads TGTGCCAGCAGCCCTAGGTTGAGGAACACTGAAGCTTTCTTT.

The chain carries TRBV6-5 and TRBJ1-6, with TRBD1 identical over 7 bases. The CDR3 has 15 residues. The V gene end was trimmed by 6 bases and the J gene end by 7 bases; junction bases not matched to a gene: 9. From germline, CDR1 is MNHEY and CDR2 SVGAGI. The CDR3 is CASSANRQGNSPLHF. DNA of the CDR3: TGTGCCAGCAGCGCAAACAGACAGGGAAATTCACCCCTCCACTTT.

The chain combines TRBV6-4 with TRBJ2-1; 8 nucleotides line up with TRBD1. The germline V gene has CDR1 MRHNA and CDR2 SNTAGT. The V and J ends lost 3 bases and 8 bases, in that order; junction bases with no gene match: 6. The CDR3 sequence is 14 residues long. The CDR3 bases are TGTGCCAGCAGTGAACAGGGGGTTCTGGATGAGCAGTTCTTC. It translates to CASSEQGVLDEQFF.

The V call is TRBV12-5, the J call TRBJ1-3; possibly TRBD1 for D (5 bases). CDR1 LGHNT and CDR2 FRNRAP come from the germline V gene. V lost 5 bases to trimming and J lost 0 bases, with 11 bases between them. The CDR3 is 15 residues long. The CDR3 protein is CASGRGTPSGNTIYF. CDR3 sequence (DNA): TGTGCTAGTGGTCGGGGGACCCCCTCTGGAAACACCATATATTTT. Variable domain in full (rest from reference TRBV12-5 and TRBJ1-3): DARVTQTPRHKVTEMGQEVTMRCQPILGHNTVFWYRQTMMQGLELLAYFRNRAPLDDSGMPKDRFSAEMPDATLATLKIQPSEPRDSAVYFCASGRGTPSGNTIYFGEGSWLTVV.

The chain uses TRBV5-1 and TRBJ2-4; 9 bases align to TRBD1. The length of the CDR3 is 17 residues. The V gene end was trimmed by 3 bases and the J gene end by 1 base; junction bases not matched to a gene: 8. CDR1 is SGHRS and CDR2 is YFSETQ in the germline V gene. The CDR3 here is CASSWGQGWEAKNIQYF. CDR3 DNA: TGCGCCAGCAGCTGGGGACAGGGATGGGAGGCCAAAAACATTCAGTACTTC.

The CDR3 loop reads CASSLMTGGAHGYTF. The CDR3 DNA reads as TGTGCCAGCAGCCTAATGACAGGGGGCGCACATGGCTACACCTTC. This chain uses TRBV3-1 (or the pseudogene TRBV3-2) with TRBJ1-2; 10 bases map to TRBD1. Germline V gives CDR1 LGHDT, CDR2 YNNKEL (reference sequence). The trim removed 4 bases at V and 6 bases at J, leaving 8 bases unmatched. This CDR3 has 15 amino acids.

This clone was seen only once. The gene calls are TRBV19 and TRBJ1-6; D is unresolved. Germline V gene sequence: CDR1 LNHDA, CDR2 SQIVND (reference sequence). Trimming cost V 5 bases and J 4 bases, with 15 bases left between them. There are 16 residues in the CDR3. This CDR3 reads CASSASKGAYNSPLHF. In nucleotides, the CDR3 is TGTGCCAGTAGTGCATCAAAGGGAGCTTATAATTCACCCCTCCACTTT.

The count of this clone is one. The chain links TRBV3-1 (or the pseudogene TRBV3-2) to TRBJ2-7, with D maybe TRBD2 (6 bases). CDR1 is LGHDT and CDR2 is YNNKEL in the germline V gene (reference sequence). V dropped 1 base and J dropped 5 bases, with 12 bases sitting between them. The CDR3 runs to 14 residues. The CDR3 DNA reads as TGTGCCAGCAGCCAAGTGGCGGGGCCCCACGAGCAGTACTTC. Protein product: CASSQVAGPHEQYF.

This clone was found once. The J gene is TRBJ1-1, the V gene TRBV25-1; D might be TRBD1 (6 bases). Germline CDR1 and CDR2: MGHDK and SYGVNS. This CDR3 spans 14 amino acids. V was pared by 6 bases and J by 4 bases, with 15 bases between. This CDR3 reads CASRALGGGTEAFF. In DNA, the CDR3 is TGTGCCAGCAGAGCCTTAGGGGGGGGCACTGAAGCTTTCTTT.

This chain joins TRBV5-1 and TRBJ2-2; D perhaps matches TRBD1 (5 bases). This CDR3 has 14 residues. V lost 4 bases, J lost 1 base, and 8 bases lay in between. CDR1 and CDR2 (germline): SGHRS, YFSETQ. The CDR3 sequence is CASSGHLNTGELFF. The CDR3 DNA is TGCGCCAGCAGCGGACACCTGAACACCGGGGAGCTGTTTTTT.

The chain uses TRBV5-6 and TRBJ1-2, with TRBD1 as a possible D gene (5 bases). V gave up 4 bases and J gave up 1 base, with 20 bases separating them. The germline V gene has CDR1 SGHDT and CDR2 YYEEEE. This CDR3 has 17 amino acids. The CDR3 DNA follows: TGTGCCAGCAGCGAAAATCTGGGCAGGGCCCGTAACTATGGCTACACCTTC. It is translated as CASSENLGRARNYGYTF.

V is TRBV13 and J is TRBJ1-1, with D perhaps TRBD1 (5 bases). Germline CDR1 and CDR2: PRHDT and FYEKMQ (reference sequence). V dropped 2 bases and J dropped 3 bases, with 7 bases sitting between them. The CDR3 runs to 13 residues. The CDR3 DNA is TGTGCCAGCAGCTTAAGGGGATACACTGAAGCTTTCTTT. It specifies CASSLRGYTEAFF.

CDR3 protein: CASSPGQGQPQHF. CDR3 nucleotides: TGTGCCAGTAGTCCCGGACAGGGCCAGCCCCAGCATTTT. This chain joins TRBV19 and TRBJ1-5, with 8 bases identical to TRBD1. The CDR3 runs 13 residues. Germline V CDR1 and CDR2: LNHDA, SQIVND (reference sequence). V lost 5 bases to trimming and J lost 7 bases; unmatched junction nucleotides: 4. The complete variable domain, with remaining parts taken from reference TRBV19 and TRBJ1-5, reads DGGITQSPKYLFRKEGQNVTLSCEQNLNHDAMYWYRQDPGQGLRLIYYSQIVNDFQKGDIAEGYSVSREKKESFPLTVTSAQKNPTAFYLCASSPGQGQPQHFGDGTRLSIL.

V and J are TRBV7-2 and TRBJ1-1; 8 nucleotides agree with TRBD1. There are 15 residues in the CDR3. Trimming at V came to 1 base and at J to 5 bases, leaving 6 bases not matched to a gene. Germline V gene lookup returns CDR1 SGHTA and CDR2 FQGNSA. The CDR3 region is CASSLGDRRLTEAFF. CDR3 in DNA: TGTGCCAGCAGCTTAGGGGACAGGAGGCTGACTGAAGCTTTCTTT. The variable domain in full, with the rest retrieved from reference TRBV7-2 and TRBJ1-1, is GAGVSQSPSNKVTEKGKDVELRCDPISGHTALYWYRQSLGQGLEFLIYFQGNSAPDKSGLPSDRFSAERTGGSVSTLTIQRTQQEDSAVYLCASSLGDRRLTEAFFGQGTRLTVV.

J is TRBJ2-3 and V is TRBV3-1 (or the pseudogene TRBV3-2), with 10 bases that match TRBD2. The CDR3 length is 17 residues. Germline V lookup: CDR1 LGHDT, CDR2 YNNKEL (reference sequence). J lost 5 bases, V lost 4 bases, and 12 bases had no gene match. In nucleotides, the CDR3 is TGTGCCAGCAGCCGCCTAGGAGCGGGGGGGGCGGGAGATACGCAGTATTTT. Residues: CASSRLGAGGAGDTQYF.

J is TRBJ2-6 and V is TRBV29-1; D gene uncertain. From germline, CDR1 is SQVTM and CDR2 ANQGSEA. V was pared by 3 bases and J by 1 base, with 7 bases between. The CDR3 contains 14 residues. The CDR3 protein is CSVDPGSGANVLTF. The CDR3 bases are TGCAGCGTTGACCCGGGTTCTGGGGCCAACGTCCTGACTTTC.

This clone showed up just a few times. This chain links TRBV3-1 (or the pseudogene TRBV3-2) with TRBJ1-1, with D perhaps matching TRBD1 (5 bases). The CDR3 is 13 amino acids. V lost 4 bases, J lost 0 bases, and 6 bases lay in between. Looked up from germline, CDR1 is LGHDT and CDR2 is YNNKEL (reference sequence). This CDR3 reads CASSRQLNTEAFF. CDR3 DNA sequence: TGTGCCAGCAGCCGACAGCTGAACACTGAAGCTTTCTTT.

V usage is TRBV7-2 and J usage is TRBJ1-3; D call uncertain. The CDR3 contains 16 residues. Germline CDR1 is SGHTA and CDR2 is FQGNSA. V was clipped by 1 base and J by 0 bases, with 10 bases between them. Here the CDR3 DNA reads TGTGCCAGCAGCTTAGATAGTACGTCCTCTGGAAACACCATATATTTT. Residues: CASSLDSTSSGNTIYF.

This clone was observed a few times. This sequence joins TRBV4-1 and TRBJ1-1; possibly TRBD1 for D (6 bases). Per the germline V gene, CDR1 is MGHRA and CDR2 is YSYEKL. The ends were cut back, 2 bases at V and 2 bases at J, with 18 bases in the middle. CDR3 length: 17 amino acids. DNA for the CDR3: TGCGCCAGCAGCCAACATACAGGGTCTTACGGTAACACTGAAGCTTTCTTT. Its translation is CASSQHTGSYGNTEAFF.

V gene TRBV30 combines with J gene TRBJ1-1; D unclear. Germline V lookup: CDR1 GTSNPN, CDR2 SVGIG (reference sequence). V was trimmed by 8 bases and J by 5 bases, leaving 15 bases between them. This CDR3 region has 12 residues. CDR3 residues: CALRRSLTEAFF. The CDR3 nucleotides are TGTGCCCTGCGGAGAAGTTTAACTGAAGCTTTCTTT.

The V gene is TRBV6-5, the J gene TRBJ2-2; 7 nucleotides match TRBD2. V dropped 8 bases and J dropped 6; count of bases not matched to a gene: 12. The length of the CDR3 is 15 residues. Germline V gene lookup returns CDR1 MNHEY and CDR2 SVGAGI. The CDR3 DNA reads TGTGCCAGCTGTAGGCTAGCGGTGGGTGCCGGGGAGCTGTTTTTT. Amino acids: CASCRLAVGAGELFF.

The rearrangement uses TRBV15 and TRBJ1-4, with TRBD1 identical over 8 bases. The CDR3 consists of 18 residues. Germline V gene lookup returns CDR1 LNHNV and CDR2 YYDKDF (reference sequence). V lost 5 bases to trimming and J lost 0 bases; unmatched junction nucleotides: 11. The CDR3 DNA reads TGTGCCACCAGCGGACCGAGGGACAGGCCTTCAACTAATGAAAAACTGTTTTTT. Protein sequence: CATSGPRDRPSTNEKLFF.

This clone was counted many times. V gene TRBV12-3 or TRBV12-4 combines with J gene TRBJ1-2; D possibly corresponds to TRBD1 (5 bases). The length of the CDR3 is 13 residues. Trimming stripped 6 bases from V and 3 bases from J, with 11 bases between. In DNA form, the CDR3 reads TGTGCCAGCAGGGTCCGGGGGGACTATGGCTACACCTTC. Encoded protein: CASRVRGDYGYTF.

The rearrangement links TRBV27 to TRBJ1-5; D gene uncertain. Trimming cost V 5 bases and J 0 bases, with 8 bases left between them. In germline, CDR1 is MNHEY, CDR2 SMNVEV (reference sequence). This CDR3 is built from 14 residues. This CDR3 is CASSPQISNQPQHF. In nucleotides, the CDR3 is TGTGCCAGCAGTCCCCAGATTAGCAATCAGCCCCAGCATTTT.

The rearrangement joins TRBV19 to TRBJ2-4, with 7 bases that match TRBD2. There are 14 residues in the CDR3. The germline gives CDR1 LNHDA, CDR2 SQIVND (reference sequence). With V trimmed by 6 bases and J by 10 bases, 12 bases remained unmatched. CDR3 nucleotide sequence: TGTGCCAGTAGCCCACGGGGCCCGCGGGGGATTCAGTACTTC. Its protein product is CASSPRGPRGIQYF.

This chain uses TRBV19 with TRBJ1-2; 7 nucleotides agree with TRBD1. CDR3 size: 14 residues. V shed 4 bases and J 6 bases; nucleotides not matched to a gene: 8. CDR1 and CDR2 from the germline V gene are LNHDA and SQIVND (reference sequence). Here the CDR3 reads CASSNNRQGDGYTF. The CDR3, as DNA: TGTGCCAGTAGTAATAATCGACAGGGCGATGGCTACACCTTC.